The 6 T cell receptor beta chains presented below share a single source sample, sequenced in a study of T cell responses to AZD1222 COVID-19 vaccine. This table comes from immunoSEQ multiplex PCR, and its TCRdb copy is limited to in-frame clones, with some not included. The sample has around 150,000 clones, approximately 94% seen once. This specimen consisted of peripheral blood, obtained on day 0 of AZD1222 vaccination. These receptors came from an adult in good health.

The chain carries TRBV7-8 and TRBJ1-6; D perhaps matches TRBD1 (5 bases). CDR1 SGHVS and CDR2 FQNEAQ come from the germline V gene. The V and J ends lost 1 base and 9 bases respectively, with 10 bases between them. The CDR3 has 14 amino acids. This CDR3 reads CASSLGRGPSPLHF. CDR3 bases: TGTGCCAGCAGCTTAGGGCGGGGACCTTCACCCCTCCACTTT.

The rearrangement links TRBV27 to TRBJ2-1, with 14 nucleotides matching TRBD2. V was pared by 1 base and J by 4 bases, with 15 bases of the junction left unmatched. The CDR3 is 21 amino acids. From germline, CDR1 is MNHEY and CDR2 SMNVEV (reference sequence). CDR3 sequence: CASSLFRPPGLAGVGYNEQFF. DNA of the CDR3: TGTGCCAGCAGTTTATTCCGACCACCGGGACTAGCGGGAGTAGGGTACAATGAGCAGTTCTTC.

The rearrangement links TRBV4-1 to TRBJ2-7; 11 bases are a match to TRBD1. Germline V gives CDR1 MGHRA, CDR2 YSYEKL. V was pared by 4 bases and J by 6 bases, with 17 bases of the junction left unmatched. The CDR3 is 18 residues long. The DNA of the CDR3 is TGCGCCAGCAGCCCGGGGACAGGGGGTTGGCGGGGGGACATCGAGCAGTACTTC. This codes for CASSPGTGGWRGDIEQYF.

The chain uses TRBV5-1 and TRBJ2-1; 7 nucleotides align to TRBD1. V dropped 5 bases and J dropped 2; count of bases not matched to a gene: 4. The CDR3 loop spans 14 amino acids. Per germline, CDR1 SGHRS and CDR2 YFSETQ. DNA for the CDR3: TGCGCCAGCAGACCCCAGGGGGCCTACAATGAGCAGTTCTTC. As protein: CASRPQGAYNEQFF.

The gene calls are TRBV5-8 and TRBJ1-6; 7 positions match TRBD1. The CDR3 has 15 residues. The germline gives CDR1 SGHTS, CDR2 YDEGEE. J gave up 7 bases and V 4 bases, and 8 bases lay outside the gene matches. The CDR3 sequence is CASSRLTGKNSPLHF. The CDR3, as DNA: TGTGCCAGCAGCCGATTGACAGGGAAAAATTCACCCCTCCACTTT. Complete variable domain (other parts from reference TRBV5-8 and TRBJ1-6): EAGVTQSPTHLIKTRGQQATLRCSPISGHTSVYWYQQALGLGLQFLLWYDEGEERNRGNFPPRFSGRQFPNYSSELNVNALELEDSALYLCASSRLTGKNSPLHFGNGTRLTVT.

This chain uses TRBV13 with TRBJ1-2; 8 positions match TRBD1. The junction had 10 bases not matched to a gene; V was cut back by 5 bases and J by 2 bases. The length of the CDR3 is 16 residues. Germline V gene data show CDR1 as PRHDT and CDR2 as FYEKMQ (reference sequence). CDR3 sequence (DNA): TGTGCCAGCAGCGCGGCGGGGACAGGAGACAACTATGGCTACACCTTC. Residues: CASSAAGTGDNYGYTF.